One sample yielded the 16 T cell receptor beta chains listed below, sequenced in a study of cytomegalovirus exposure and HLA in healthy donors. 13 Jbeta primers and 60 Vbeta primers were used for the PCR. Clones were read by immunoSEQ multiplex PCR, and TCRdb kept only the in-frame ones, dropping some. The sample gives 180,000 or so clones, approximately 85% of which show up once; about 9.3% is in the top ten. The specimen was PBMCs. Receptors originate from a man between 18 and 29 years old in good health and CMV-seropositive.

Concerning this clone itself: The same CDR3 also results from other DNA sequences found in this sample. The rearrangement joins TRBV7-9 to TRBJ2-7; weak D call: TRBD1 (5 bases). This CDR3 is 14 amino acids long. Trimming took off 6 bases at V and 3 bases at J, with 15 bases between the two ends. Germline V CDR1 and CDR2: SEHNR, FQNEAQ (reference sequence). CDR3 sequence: CASSPGQASYEQYF. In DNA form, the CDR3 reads TGTGCCAGCAGTCCTGGACAAGCCAGCTACGAGCAGTACTTC.

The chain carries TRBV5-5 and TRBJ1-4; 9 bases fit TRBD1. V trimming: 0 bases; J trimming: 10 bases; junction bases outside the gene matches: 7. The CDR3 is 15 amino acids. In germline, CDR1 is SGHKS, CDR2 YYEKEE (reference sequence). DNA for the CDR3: TGTGCCAGCAGCTTGGATCCGGGACAGGGAGGAAAACTGTTTTTT. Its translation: CASSLDPGQGGKLFF.

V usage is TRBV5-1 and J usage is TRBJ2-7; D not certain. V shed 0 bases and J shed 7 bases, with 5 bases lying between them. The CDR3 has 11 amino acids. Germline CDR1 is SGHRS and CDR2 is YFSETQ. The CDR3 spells CASSLGHEQYF. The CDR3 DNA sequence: TGCGCCAGCAGCTTGGGGCATGAGCAGTACTTC. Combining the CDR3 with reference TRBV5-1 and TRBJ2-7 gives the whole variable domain KAGVTQTPRYLIKTRGQQVTLSCSPISGHRSVSWYQQTPGQGLQFLFEYFSETQRNKGNFPGRFSGRQFSNSRSEMNVSTLELGDSALYLCASSLGHEQYFGPGTRLTVT.

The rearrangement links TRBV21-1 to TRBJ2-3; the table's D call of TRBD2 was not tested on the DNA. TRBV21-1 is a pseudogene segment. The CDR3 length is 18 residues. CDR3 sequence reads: CASSKDKRGPLNTDTQYF. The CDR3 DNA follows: TGTGCCAGCAGCAAAGACAAGCGGGGGCCTCTAAACACAGATACGCAGTATTTT.

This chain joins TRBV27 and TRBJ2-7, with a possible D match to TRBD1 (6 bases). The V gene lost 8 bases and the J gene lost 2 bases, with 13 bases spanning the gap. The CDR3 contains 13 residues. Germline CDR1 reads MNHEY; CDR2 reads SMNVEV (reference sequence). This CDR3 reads CASGITGPYEQYF. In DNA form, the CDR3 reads TGTGCCAGCGGAATTACAGGGCCCTACGAGCAGTACTTC.

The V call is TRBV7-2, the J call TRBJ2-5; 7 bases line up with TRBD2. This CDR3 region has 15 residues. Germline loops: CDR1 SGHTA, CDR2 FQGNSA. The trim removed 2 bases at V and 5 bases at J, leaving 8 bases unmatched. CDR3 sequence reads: CASSLWAGVGETQYF. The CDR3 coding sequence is TGTGCCAGCAGCTTATGGGCGGGGGTAGGCGAGACCCAGTACTTC.

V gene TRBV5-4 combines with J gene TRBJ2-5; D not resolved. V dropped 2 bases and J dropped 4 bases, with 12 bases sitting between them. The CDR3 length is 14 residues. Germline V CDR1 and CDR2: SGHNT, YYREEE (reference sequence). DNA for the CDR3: TGTGCCAGCAGCTTCGAAATCACCGGAGAGACCCAGTACTTC. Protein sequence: CASSFEITGETQYF.

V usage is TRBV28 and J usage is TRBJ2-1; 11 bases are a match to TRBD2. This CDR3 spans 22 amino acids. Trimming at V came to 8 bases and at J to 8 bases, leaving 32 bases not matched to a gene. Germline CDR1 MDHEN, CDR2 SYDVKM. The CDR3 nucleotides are TGTGCCAGCCTCGACGAAATAGACCTACGGCTAGCGGGGGGTCAACTCCCCCATGAGCAGTTCTTC. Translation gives CASLDEIDLRLAGGQLPHEQFF.

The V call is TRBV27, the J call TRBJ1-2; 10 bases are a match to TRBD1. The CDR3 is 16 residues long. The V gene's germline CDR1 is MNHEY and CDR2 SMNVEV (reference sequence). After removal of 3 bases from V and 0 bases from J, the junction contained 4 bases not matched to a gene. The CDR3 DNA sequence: TGTGCCAGCAGTTTCCGGGACAGGGGTGCTAACTATGGCTACACCTTC. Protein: CASSFRDRGANYGYTF.

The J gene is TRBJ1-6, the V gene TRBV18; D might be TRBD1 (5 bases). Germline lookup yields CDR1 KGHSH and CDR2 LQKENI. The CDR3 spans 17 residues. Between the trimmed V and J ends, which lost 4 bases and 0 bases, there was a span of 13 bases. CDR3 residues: CASSQGLDSSYNSPLHF. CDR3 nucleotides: TGTGCCAGCTCACAGGGACTGGATAGCTCCTATAATTCACCCCTCCACTTT.

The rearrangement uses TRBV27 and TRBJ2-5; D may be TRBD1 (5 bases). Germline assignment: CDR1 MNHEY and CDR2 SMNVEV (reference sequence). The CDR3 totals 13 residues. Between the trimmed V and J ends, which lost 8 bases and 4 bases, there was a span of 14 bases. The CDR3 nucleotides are TGTGCCAGCCAGGGAAGGATTTCAGAGACCCAGTACTTC. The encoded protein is CASQGRISETQYF.

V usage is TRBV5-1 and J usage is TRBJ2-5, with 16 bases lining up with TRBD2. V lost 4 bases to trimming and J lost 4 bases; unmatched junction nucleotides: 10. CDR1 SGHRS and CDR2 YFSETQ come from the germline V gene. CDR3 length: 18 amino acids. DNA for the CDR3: TGCGCCAGCAGCCCGACCGGGACTAGCGGGGGGGCTAGAGAGACCCAGTACTTC. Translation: CASSPTGTSGGARETQYF.

The CDR3 bases are TGTGCCAGCAGTCTCGTGGACAGGCCGGATACGCAGTATTTT. Amino acid sequence: CASSLVDRPDTQYF. V gene TRBV6-1 combines with J gene TRBJ2-3, with 7 bases identical to TRBD1. V lost 5 bases and J lost 6; bases outside the gene matches: 8. The V gene's germline CDR1 is MNHNS and CDR2 SASEGT. The CDR3 is 14 residues long.

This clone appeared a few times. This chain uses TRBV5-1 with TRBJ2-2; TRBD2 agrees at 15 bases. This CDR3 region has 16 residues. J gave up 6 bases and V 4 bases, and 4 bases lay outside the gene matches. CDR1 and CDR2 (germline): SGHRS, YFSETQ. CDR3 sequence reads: CASSLRTSGGAGELFF. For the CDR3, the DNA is TGCGCCAGCAGCCTTCGGACTAGCGGGGGGGCCGGGGAGCTGTTTTTT.

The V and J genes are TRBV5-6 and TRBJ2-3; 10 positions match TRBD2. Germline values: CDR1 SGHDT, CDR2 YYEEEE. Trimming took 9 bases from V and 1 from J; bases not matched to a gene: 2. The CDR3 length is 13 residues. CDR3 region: CATGTSGTDTQYF. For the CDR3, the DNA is TGTGCCACTGGGACTAGCGGCACAGATACGCAGTATTTT.

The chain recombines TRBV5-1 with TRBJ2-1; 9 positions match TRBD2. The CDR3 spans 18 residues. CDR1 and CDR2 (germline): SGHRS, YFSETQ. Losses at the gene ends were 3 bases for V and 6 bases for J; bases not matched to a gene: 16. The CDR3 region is CASSSDPLAGETPNEQFF. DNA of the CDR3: TGCGCCAGCAGCTCCGACCCGTTAGCGGGGGAAACCCCCAATGAGCAGTTCTTC.